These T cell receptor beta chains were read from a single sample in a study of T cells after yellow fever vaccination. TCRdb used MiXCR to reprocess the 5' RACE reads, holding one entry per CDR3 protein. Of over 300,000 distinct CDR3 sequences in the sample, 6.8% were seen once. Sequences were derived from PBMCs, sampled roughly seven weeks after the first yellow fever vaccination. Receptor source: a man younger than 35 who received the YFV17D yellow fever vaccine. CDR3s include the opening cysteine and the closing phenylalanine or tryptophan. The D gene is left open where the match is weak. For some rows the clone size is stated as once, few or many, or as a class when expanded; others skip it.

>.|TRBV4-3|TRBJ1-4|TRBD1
CANSLPGQEKLFF
TGCGCCAACAGCCTCCCGGGACAGGAAAAACTGTTTTTT
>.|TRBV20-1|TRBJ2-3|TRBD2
CSAWSGTSTDTQYF
TGCAGTGCCTGGAGCGGGACGAGCACAGATACGCAGTATTTT
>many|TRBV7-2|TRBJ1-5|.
CASSLEGAPQHF
TGTGCCAGCAGCTTAGAAGGGGCGCCCCAGCATTTT
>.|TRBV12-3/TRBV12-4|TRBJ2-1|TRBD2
CASSDGTSGEAYNEQFF
TGTGCCAGCAGTGATGGGACTAGCGGGGAGGCTTACAATGAGCAGTTCTTC
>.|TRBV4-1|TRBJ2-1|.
CASRRGGGIYNEQFF
TGCGCCAGTAGGCGTGGCGGCGGTATTTACAATGAGCAGTTCTTC
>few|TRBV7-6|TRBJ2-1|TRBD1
CASSSTFDRVYNEQFF
TGTGCCAGCAGCTCGACCTTTGACAGGGTCTACAATGAGCAGTTCTTC
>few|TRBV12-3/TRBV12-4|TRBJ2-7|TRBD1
CATREGAMSEQYF
TGTGCCACCCGAGAGGGGGCAATGAGCGAGCAGTACTTC
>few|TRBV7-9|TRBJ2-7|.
CASSLVQAGDEQYF
TGTGCCAGCAGCTTAGTACAGGCCGGGGACGAGCAGTACTTC
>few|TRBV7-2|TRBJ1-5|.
CASSLVGANQPQHF
TGTGCCAGCAGCTTAGTAGGGGCCAATCAGCCCCAGCATTTT
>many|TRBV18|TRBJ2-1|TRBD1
CASSRDRVYNEQFF
TGTGCCAGCTCGCGGGACAGGGTCTACAATGAGCAGTTCTTC
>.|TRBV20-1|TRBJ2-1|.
CSASNYNEQFF
TGCAGTGCTAGTAATTACAATGAGCAGTTCTTC
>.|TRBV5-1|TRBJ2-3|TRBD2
CASSLRSSGGTDTQYF
TGCGCCAGCAGCTTGAGGTCTAGCGGGGGAACAGATACGCAGTATTTT
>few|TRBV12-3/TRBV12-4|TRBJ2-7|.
CASSSGLFEQYF
TGTGCCAGCAGTTCAGGCCTCTTCGAGCAGTACTTC
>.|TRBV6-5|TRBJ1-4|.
CASSYSRGHEKLFF
TGTGCCAGCAGTTACAGCAGGGGCCATGAAAAACTGTTTTTT
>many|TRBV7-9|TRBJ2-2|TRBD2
CASSSTGGANTGELFF
TGTGCCAGCAGCTCCACCGGGGGGGCGAACACCGGGGAGCTGTTTTTT
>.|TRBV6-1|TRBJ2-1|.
CASSPVGRNNEQFF
TGTGCCAGCAGTCCTGTGGGGCGCAACAATGAGCAGTTCTTC
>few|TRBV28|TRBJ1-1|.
CASSPVHTEAFF
TGTGCCAGCAGCCCGGTCCACACTGAAGCTTTCTTT
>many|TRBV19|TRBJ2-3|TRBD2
CASSFGLAETQYF
TGTGCCAGTAGTTTTGGACTAGCCGAAACCCAGTATTTT
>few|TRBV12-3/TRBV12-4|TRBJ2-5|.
CASSNRPQETQYF
TGTGCCAGCAGTAACCGACCTCAAGAGACCCAGTACTTC
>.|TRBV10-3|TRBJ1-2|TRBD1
CAISGQGEGGGYTF
TGTGCCATCAGCGGACAGGGTGAAGGAGGAGGATACACCTTC
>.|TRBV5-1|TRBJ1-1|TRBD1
CASRRNRGGMNTEAFF
TGCGCCAGCAGGAGAAACAGGGGGGGTATGAACACTGAAGCTTTCTTT
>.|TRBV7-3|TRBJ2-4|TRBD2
CASSLIAGGENIQYF
TGTGCCAGCAGCTTAATAGCGGGGGGGGAAAACATTCAGTACTTC
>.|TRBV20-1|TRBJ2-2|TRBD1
CSACTGDLAGELFF
TGCAGTGCCTGTACAGGGGATTTAGCCGGGGAGCTGTTTTTT
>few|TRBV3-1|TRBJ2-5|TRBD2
CASSSGLAGTQETQYF
TGTGCCAGCAGCTCAGGACTAGCGGGGACCCAAGAGACCCAGTACTTC
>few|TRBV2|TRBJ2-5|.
CASSERLQETQYF
TGTGCCAGCAGTGAACGGCTTCAAGAGACCCAGTACTTC
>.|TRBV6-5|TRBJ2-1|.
CASRQGGDEQFF
TGTGCCAGCAGACAGGGAGGGGATGAGCAGTTCTTC
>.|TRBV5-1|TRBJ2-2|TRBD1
CASSFPKTGSNTGELFF
TGCGCCAGCAGCTTCCCTAAGACAGGGTCGAACACCGGGGAGCTGTTTTTT
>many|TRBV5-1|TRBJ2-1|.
CASSRGGAENEQFF
TGCGCCAGCAGTCGTGGGGGCGCGGAGAATGAGCAGTTCTTC
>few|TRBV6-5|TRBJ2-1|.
CASSYSGDLNEQFF
TGTGCCAGCAGTTACTCGGGGGACCTCAATGAGCAGTTCTTC
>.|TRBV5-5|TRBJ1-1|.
CASRSVSRGTEAFF
TGTGCCAGCAGGAGTGTAAGCAGGGGCACTGAAGCTTTCTTT
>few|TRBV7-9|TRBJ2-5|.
CASSPPAETQYF
TGTGCCAGCAGCCCCCCCGCGGAGACCCAGTACTTC
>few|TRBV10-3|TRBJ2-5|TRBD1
CAISPRTGRETQYF
TGTGCCATCAGTCCACGGACAGGAAGAGAGACCCAGTACTTC
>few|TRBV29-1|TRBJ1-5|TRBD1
CSVTGGRNQPQHF
TGCAGCGTGACAGGGGGCCGCAATCAGCCCCAGCATTTT